Each of the 17 T cell receptor beta chains below was sequenced from the same sample in a study of blood T cell repertoires in COVID-19. Measured with immunoSEQ multiplex PCR; TCRdb has only the in-frame clones, and not every one. The sample carries 150,000 to 200,000 clones, roughly 90% recorded once. Sample: peripheral blood. The receptors were sampled from a man aged 60 to 75 with active or convalescent COVID-19.

The chain links TRBV6-5 to TRBJ2-3; 7 nucleotides agree with TRBD2. The CDR3 has 15 residues. V dropped 6 bases and J dropped 0; count of bases not matched to a gene: 6. Germline CDR1 is MNHEY and CDR2 is SVGAGI. The CDR3 reads CASSTSVYSTDTQYF. The CDR3 DNA reads TGTGCCAGCAGCACTAGCGTTTATAGCACAGATACGCAGTATTTT.

This sequence joins TRBV10-3 and TRBJ1-2, with D hard to call. This CDR3 region has 13 residues. The V end lost 6 bases, the J end lost 2 bases, and 10 bases lay between the germline ends. Germline V gene data show CDR1 as ENHRY and CDR2 as SYGVKD. Here the CDR3 reads CAISSRENYGYTF. The CDR3 DNA is TGTGCCATCAGCTCACGGGAAAACTATGGCTACACCTTC.

The J gene is TRBJ1-1, the V gene TRBV19; possibly TRBD1 for D (5 bases). This CDR3 has 15 amino acids. Germline V lookup: CDR1 LNHDA, CDR2 SQIVND (reference sequence). The V gene lost 4 bases and the J gene lost 1 base, with 13 bases spanning the gap. CDR3 bases: TGTGCCAGTAGTACGACGACAGAACAGAACACTGAAGCTTTCTTT. Translation: CASSTTTEQNTEAFF.

This rearrangement joins TRBV5-4 to TRBJ2-7; 15 bases fit TRBD2. The CDR3 runs to 18 residues. V was clipped by 3 bases and J by 5 bases; unmatched bases: 12. CDR1 is SGHNT, CDR2 YYREEE, per germline (reference sequence). CDR3 sequence reads: CASSSGAGTSGGHHEQYF. The CDR3 DNA sequence: TGTGCCAGCAGCTCGGGGGCCGGGACTAGCGGGGGGCACCACGAGCAGTACTTC.

The chain uses TRBV7-9 and TRBJ1-4; 8 bases map to TRBD1. After removal of 0 bases from V and 6 bases from J, the junction contained 0 bases not matched to a gene. Germline V lookup: CDR1 SEHNR, CDR2 FQNEAQ (reference sequence). This CDR3 has 14 residues. CDR3: CASSLARGHEKLFF. In nucleotides, the CDR3 is TGTGCCAGCAGCTTAGCCAGGGGGCATGAAAAACTGTTTTTT.

In its sample, this clone was seen once. The chain employs TRBV6-5 and TRBJ1-5; the D gene is possibly TRBD1 (6 bases). This CDR3 is built from 14 residues. In germline, CDR1 is MNHEY, CDR2 SVGAGI. V was shortened by 5 bases and J by 7 bases, with 15 bases between the two germline ends. The CDR3 sequence is CASSPRQVFQPQHF. In nucleotides, the CDR3 is TGTGCCAGCAGTCCCCGACAGGTTTTCCAGCCCCAGCATTTT.

The rearrangement joins TRBV19 to TRBJ1-5; a possible D gene is TRBD1 (5 bases). Trimming shortened V by 2 bases and J by 2 bases, and 13 bases separated the two germline ends. Germline V CDR1 and CDR2: LNHDA, SQIVND (reference sequence). There are 16 residues in the CDR3. The CDR3 loop reads CASSIRRGEGNQPQHF. CDR3 in DNA: TGTGCCAGTAGTATACGGCGGGGGGAGGGCAATCAGCCCCAGCATTTT.

The V gene is TRBV3-1 (or the pseudogene TRBV3-2), the J gene TRBJ2-1, with 10 bases aligning to TRBD2. The CDR3 totals 13 residues. In germline, CDR1 is LGHDT, CDR2 YNNKEL (reference sequence). V shed 4 bases and J 10 bases; nucleotides not matched to a gene: 4. This CDR3 reads CASSPGLAREQFF. The CDR3 DNA is TGTGCCAGCAGCCCGGGACTAGCGAGAGAGCAGTTCTTC.

This chain joins TRBV5-1 and TRBJ2-5; weak D call: TRBD2 (5 bases). Between the trimmed V and J ends, which lost 2 bases and 2 bases, there was a span of 10 bases. Germline V CDR1 and CDR2: SGHRS, YFSETQ. The CDR3 length is 14 residues. The chain's CDR3 is CASSLSPGQETQYF. DNA of the CDR3: TGCGCCAGCAGCTTATCTCCGGGGCAAGAGACCCAGTACTTC.

The chain has TRBV18 and TRBJ1-1; 12 bases map to TRBD1. V lost 1 base to trimming and J lost 1 base; unmatched junction nucleotides: 10. The germline gives CDR1 KGHSH, CDR2 LQKENI. The CDR3 contains 19 residues. CDR3 nucleotide sequence: TGTGCCAGCTCACCACAGCCCGGGACAGGGGGCAAGAGGAACACTGAAGCTTTCTTT. Its translation is CASSPQPGTGGKRNTEAFF.

The genes are TRBV11-2 and TRBJ1-3; 9 positions match TRBD1. This CDR3 spans 16 amino acids. The germline V gene encodes CDR1 SGHAT and CDR2 FQNNGV. J lost 2 bases, V lost 5 bases, and 7 bases had no gene match. The CDR3 nucleotides are TGTGCCAGCAGCCCTGCTCGACAGGGGGCTGGAAACACCATATATTTT. Amino acid sequence: CASSPARQGAGNTIYF. Based on the CDR3 plus reference TRBV11-2 and TRBJ1-3, the full variable domain is EAGVAQSPRYKIIEKRQSVAFWCNPISGHATLYWYQQILGQGPKLLIQFQNNGVVDDSQLPKDRFSAERLKGVDSTLKIQPAKLEDSAVYLCASSPARQGAGNTIYFGEGSWLTVV.

The genes are TRBV11-2 and TRBJ2-1; D remains unclear. Germline CDR1 is SGHAT and CDR2 is FQNNGV. Trimming cost V 2 bases and J 5 bases, with 10 bases left between them. CDR3 size: 14 residues. CDR3 sequence: CASSLNRPNNEQFF. DNA of the CDR3: TGTGCCAGCAGCTTAAACAGACCCAACAATGAGCAGTTCTTC.

This clone was found once. This sequence joins TRBV19 and TRBJ2-7; 12 bases are a match to TRBD2. Looked up from germline, CDR1 is LNHDA and CDR2 is SQIVND (reference sequence). V gave up 1 base and J gave up 2 bases; unmatched junction bases: 3. The CDR3 covers 16 residues. This CDR3 reads CASSIGLAGDPYEQYF. CDR3 nucleotide sequence: TGTGCCAGTAGTATAGGACTAGCGGGGGACCCCTACGAGCAGTACTTC.

The rearrangement uses TRBV6-5 and TRBJ1-1; TRBD1 might be the D (5 bases). Trimming took 8 bases from V and 4 from J, leaving 14 bases between them. Looked up from germline, CDR1 is MNHEY and CDR2 is SVGAGI. The CDR3 totals 13 residues. The CDR3 DNA is TGTGCCAGCCATGACAGATTGGGCACTGAAGCTTTCTTT. Translation: CASHDRLGTEAFF.

The V call is TRBV18, the J call TRBJ1-3, with D perhaps matching TRBD1 (5 bases). V lost 2 bases and J lost 9, with 14 bases in between. The CDR3 sequence is 14 residues long. Germline CDR1 reads KGHSH; CDR2 reads LQKENI. As DNA, the CDR3 is TGTGCCAGCTCACCAAGGGGCGCGGGGAGCACCATATATTTT. It is translated as CASSPRGAGSTIYF.

The J gene is TRBJ2-3, the V gene TRBV5-4; 7 positions agree with TRBD2. The CDR3 contains 16 residues. The V gene end was trimmed by 0 bases and the J gene end by 5 bases; junction bases not matched to a gene: 9. Germline values: CDR1 SGHNT, CDR2 YYREEE (reference sequence). The CDR3 nucleotides are TGTGCCAGCAGCTTGGGGAGGGAGGGAAGTTTAGATACGCAGTATTTT. Protein product: CASSLGREGSLDTQYF.

The chain carries TRBV7-2 and TRBJ2-7; tentatively, D is TRBD2 (5 bases). The CDR3 is 13 residues long. In germline, CDR1 is SGHTA, CDR2 FQGNSA. V lost 6 bases, J lost 6 bases, and 15 bases lay in between. The CDR3 sequence is CASRWRVVGEQYF. In nucleotides, the CDR3 is TGTGCCAGCAGGTGGCGGGTGGTCGGCGAGCAGTACTTC.